This T cell receptor (beta chain) was captured by sequencing in a study of blood T cell repertoires in COVID-19. Study summary: Researchers got acute and convalescent COVID-19 samples from the United States, Italy and Spain. PBMCs, B-cell-depleted T cells, or T cells provided the cDNA or gDNA that made up the material.

This clone was counted at least ten times. Method: immunoSEQ multiplex PCR; TCRdb's copy keeps in-frame clones and lacks some. The table shows nearly 200,000 clones, with roughly 84% occurring only once. Germline lookup yields CDR1 SNHLY and CDR2 FYNNEI. The CDR3 loop spans 13 amino acids. V lost 10 bases, J lost 3 bases, and 5 bases stayed unmatched. This TCR derives from a human donor in a cohort sampled during active COVID-19. This rearrangement joins TRBV2 to TRBJ2-2, with 7 positions matching TRBD2. Material for sequencing was peripheral blood. The chain's CDR3 is CATPGGDTGELFF. Written as DNA, the CDR3 is TGTGCCACGCCGGGAGGAGACACCGGGGAGCTGTTTTTT. The full variable domain, in which reference TRBV2 and TRBJ2-2 provide the parts outside the CDR3, is EPEVTQTPSHQVTQMGQEVILRCVPISNHLYFYWYRQILGQKVEFLVSFYNNEISEKSEIFDDQFSVERPDGSNFTLKIRSTKLEDSAMYFCATPGGDTGELFFGEGSRLTVL.